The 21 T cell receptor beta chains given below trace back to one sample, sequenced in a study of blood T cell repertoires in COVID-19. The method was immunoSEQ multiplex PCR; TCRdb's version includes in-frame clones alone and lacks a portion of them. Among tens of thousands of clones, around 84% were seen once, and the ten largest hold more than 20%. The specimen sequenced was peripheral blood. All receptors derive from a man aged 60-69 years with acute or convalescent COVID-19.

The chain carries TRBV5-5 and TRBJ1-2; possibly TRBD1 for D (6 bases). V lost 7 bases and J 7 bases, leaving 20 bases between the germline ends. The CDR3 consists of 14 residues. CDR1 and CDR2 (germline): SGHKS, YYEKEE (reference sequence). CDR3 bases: TGTGCCAGCCGTATCCTTACAGGGAGTGGTGGCTACACCTTC. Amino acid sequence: CASRILTGSGGYTF.

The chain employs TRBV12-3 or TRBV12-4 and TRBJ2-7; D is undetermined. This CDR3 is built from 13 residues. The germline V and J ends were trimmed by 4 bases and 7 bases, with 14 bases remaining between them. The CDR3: CASSWAPDGEQYF. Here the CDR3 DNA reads TGTGCCAGCAGTTGGGCCCCGGATGGAGAGCAGTACTTC.

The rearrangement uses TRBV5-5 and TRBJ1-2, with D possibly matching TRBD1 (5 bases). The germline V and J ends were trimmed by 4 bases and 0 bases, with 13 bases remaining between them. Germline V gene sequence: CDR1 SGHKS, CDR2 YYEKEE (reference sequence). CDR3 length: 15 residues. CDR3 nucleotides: TGTGCCAGCAGCATACAGGAGAGGCCTAACTATGGCTACACCTTC. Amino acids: CASSIQERPNYGYTF.

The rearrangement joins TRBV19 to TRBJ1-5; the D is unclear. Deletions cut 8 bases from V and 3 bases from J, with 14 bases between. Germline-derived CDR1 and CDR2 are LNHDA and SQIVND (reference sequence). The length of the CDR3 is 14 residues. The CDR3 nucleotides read TGTGCCAGTGGGTCCCGGGAGACCAATCAGCCCCAGCATTTT. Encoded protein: CASGSRETNQPQHF.

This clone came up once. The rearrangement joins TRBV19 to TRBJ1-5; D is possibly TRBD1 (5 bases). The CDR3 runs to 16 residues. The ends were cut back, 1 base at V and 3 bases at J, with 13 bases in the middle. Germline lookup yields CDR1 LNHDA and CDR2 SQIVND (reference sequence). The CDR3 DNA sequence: TGTGCCAGTAGTATAGCGTCAGGGCAGAACAATCAGCCCCAGCATTTT. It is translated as CASSIASGQNNQPQHF.

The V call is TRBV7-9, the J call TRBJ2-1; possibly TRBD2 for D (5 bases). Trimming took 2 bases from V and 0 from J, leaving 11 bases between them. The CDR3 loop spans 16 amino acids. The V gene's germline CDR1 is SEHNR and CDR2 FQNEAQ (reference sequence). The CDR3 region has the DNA TGTGCCAGCAGCTTATATGGGGAGAGCTCCTACAATGAGCAGTTCTTC. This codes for CASSLYGESSYNEQFF.

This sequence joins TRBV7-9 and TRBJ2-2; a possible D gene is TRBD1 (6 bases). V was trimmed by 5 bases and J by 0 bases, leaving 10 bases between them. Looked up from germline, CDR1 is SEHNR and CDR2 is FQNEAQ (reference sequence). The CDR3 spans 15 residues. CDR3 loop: CASSPGQSNTGELFF. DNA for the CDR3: TGTGCCAGCAGCCCCGGACAGTCGAACACCGGGGAGCTGTTTTTT.

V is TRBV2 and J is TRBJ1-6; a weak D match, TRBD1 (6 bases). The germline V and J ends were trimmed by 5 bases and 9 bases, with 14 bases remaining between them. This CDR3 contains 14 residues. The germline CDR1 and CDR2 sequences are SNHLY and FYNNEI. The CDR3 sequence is CASSSGTRTSPLHF. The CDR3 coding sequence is TGTGCCAGCAGTTCCGGGACAAGGACTTCACCCCTCCACTTT.

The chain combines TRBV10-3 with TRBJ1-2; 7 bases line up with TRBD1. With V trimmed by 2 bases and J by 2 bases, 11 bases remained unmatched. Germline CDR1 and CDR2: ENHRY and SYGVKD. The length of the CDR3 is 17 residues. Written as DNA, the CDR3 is TGTGCCATCAGTGAGACCCTACCCTTGACAGGGAACTATGGCTACACCTTC. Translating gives CAISETLPLTGNYGYTF.

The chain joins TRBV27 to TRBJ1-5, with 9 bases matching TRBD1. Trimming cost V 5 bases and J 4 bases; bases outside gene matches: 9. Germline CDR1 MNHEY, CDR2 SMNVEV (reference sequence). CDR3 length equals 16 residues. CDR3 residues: CASSPLDRGSNQPQHF. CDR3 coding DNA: TGTGCCAGCAGTCCCTTGGACAGGGGAAGTAATCAGCCCCAGCATTTT.

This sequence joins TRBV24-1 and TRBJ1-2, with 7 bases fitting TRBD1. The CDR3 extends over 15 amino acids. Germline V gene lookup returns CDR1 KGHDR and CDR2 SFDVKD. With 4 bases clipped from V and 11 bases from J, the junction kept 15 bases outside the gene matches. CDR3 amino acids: CATSENTGTDIWYTF. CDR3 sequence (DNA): TGTGCCACCAGTGAGAATACCGGGACAGACATTTGGTACACCTTC.

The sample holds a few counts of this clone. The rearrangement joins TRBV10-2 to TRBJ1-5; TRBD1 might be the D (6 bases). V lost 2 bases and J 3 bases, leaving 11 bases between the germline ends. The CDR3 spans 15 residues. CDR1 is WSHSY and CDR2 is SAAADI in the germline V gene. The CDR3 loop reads CASSELTGYNQPQHF. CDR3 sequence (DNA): TGCGCCAGCAGTGAGCTAACAGGGTACAATCAGCCCCAGCATTTT.

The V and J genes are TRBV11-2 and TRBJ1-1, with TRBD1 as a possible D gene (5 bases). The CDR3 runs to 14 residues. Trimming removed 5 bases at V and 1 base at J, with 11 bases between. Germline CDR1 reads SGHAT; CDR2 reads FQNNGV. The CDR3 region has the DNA TGTGCCAGCAGCGGACCCACAGGGAACACTGAAGCTTTCTTT. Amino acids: CASSGPTGNTEAFF.

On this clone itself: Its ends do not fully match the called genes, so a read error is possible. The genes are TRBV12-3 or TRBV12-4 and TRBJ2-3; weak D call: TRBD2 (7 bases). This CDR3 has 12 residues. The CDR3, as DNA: TGTGCCAGCAGCCTTGTTAGGGGGAGCGGGGACTTT. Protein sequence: CASSLVRGSGDF.

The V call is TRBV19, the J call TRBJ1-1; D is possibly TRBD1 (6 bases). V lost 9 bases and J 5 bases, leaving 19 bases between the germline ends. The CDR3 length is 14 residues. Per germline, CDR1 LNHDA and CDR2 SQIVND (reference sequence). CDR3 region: CASQGHWGGTEAFF. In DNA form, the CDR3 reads TGTGCCAGCCAGGGACATTGGGGGGGGACTGAAGCTTTCTTT.

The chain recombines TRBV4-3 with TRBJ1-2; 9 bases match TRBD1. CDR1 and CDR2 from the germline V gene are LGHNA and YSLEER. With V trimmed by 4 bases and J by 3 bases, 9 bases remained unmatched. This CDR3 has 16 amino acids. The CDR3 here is CASSRKQGAQDYGYTF. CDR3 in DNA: TGCGCCAGCAGCCGGAAACAGGGGGCGCAGGACTATGGCTACACCTTC.

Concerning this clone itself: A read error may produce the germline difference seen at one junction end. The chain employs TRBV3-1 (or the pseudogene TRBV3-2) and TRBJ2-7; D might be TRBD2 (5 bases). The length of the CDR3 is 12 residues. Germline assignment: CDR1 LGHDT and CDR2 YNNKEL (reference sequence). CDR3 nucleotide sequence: TGTGCCAGCAGCCAAGCTGCGGGTGATTACATCTTC. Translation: CASSQAAGDYIF.

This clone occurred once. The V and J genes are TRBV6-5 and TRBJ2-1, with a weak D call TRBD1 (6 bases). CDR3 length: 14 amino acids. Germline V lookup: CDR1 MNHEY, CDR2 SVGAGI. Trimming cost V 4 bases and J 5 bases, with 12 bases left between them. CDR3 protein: CASSSGRQDNEQFF. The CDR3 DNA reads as TGTGCCAGCAGTTCCGGCCGACAGGACAATGAGCAGTTCTTC.

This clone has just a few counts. This CDR3 reads CAWSREADQPQHF. In DNA, the CDR3 is TGTGCCTGGAGTCGGGAGGCAGATCAGCCCCAGCATTTT. V usage is TRBV30 and J usage is TRBJ1-5, with no clear D. Trimming removed 2 bases from V and 5 bases from J, with 10 bases in between. The CDR3 runs 13 residues. Germline V CDR1 and CDR2: GTSNPN, SVGIG (reference sequence). Full variable domain (rest looked up from reference TRBV30 and TRBJ1-5): SQTIHQWPATLVQPVGSPLSLECTVEGTSNPNLYWYRQAAGRGLQLLFYSVGIGQISSEVPQNLSASRPQDRQFILSSKKLLLSDSGFYLCAWSREADQPQHFGDGTRLSIL.

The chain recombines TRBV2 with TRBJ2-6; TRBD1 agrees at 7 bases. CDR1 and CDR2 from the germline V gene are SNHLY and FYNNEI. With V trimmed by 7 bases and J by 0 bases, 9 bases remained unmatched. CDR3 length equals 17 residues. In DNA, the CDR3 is TGTGCCAGCAACGGACAGGTACTCTACTCTGGGGCCAACGTCCTGACTTTC. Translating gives CASNGQVLYSGANVLTF.

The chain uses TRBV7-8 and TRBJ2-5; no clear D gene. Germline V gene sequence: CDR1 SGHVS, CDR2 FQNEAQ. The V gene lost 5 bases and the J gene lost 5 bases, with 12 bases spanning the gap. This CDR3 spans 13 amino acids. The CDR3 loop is CASSPTVRETQYF. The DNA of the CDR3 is TGTGCCAGCAGCCCTACGGTACGCGAGACCCAGTACTTC.